Listed below are T cell receptor beta chains from one sample, sequenced in a study of shared clonotypes between healthy human individuals. The table came from immunoSEQ multiplex PCR; TCRdb's copy has only in-frame clones and leaves some out. The repertoire includes approximately 810,000 clones, 80% to 95% of them detected once, and under 30% sits in the top ten. Sequenced sample: naive CD8+ T cells sorted from blood. The source of these receptors is a man in his thirties or forties in good health. Both conserved end residues are part of each CDR3.

V gene	J gene	CDR3 protein
TRBV5-1	TRBJ1-1	CASSQGQGGLDTEAFF
TRBV18	TRBJ2-7	CASSHRGHGYEQYF
TRBV27	TRBJ2-3	CASSLIGQGWLRDTQYF
TRBV4-3	TRBJ2-6	CASSQDVTGNGANVLTF
TRBV5-1	TRBJ1-2	CASSFLRGGTNYGYTF
TRBV2	TRBJ2-7	CASSYYSYEQYF
TRBV5-8	TRBJ2-3	CASSFLWENTDTQYF
TRBV19	TRBJ2-7	CASSISGEGYEQYF
TRBV29-1	TRBJ2-1	CSVGLPILNEQFF
TRBV28	TRBJ2-7	CASSLLGDYNYEQYF
TRBV2	TRBJ1-4	CASIGQDVEKLFF
TRBV14	TRBJ1-2	CASSQDSAGWYGYTF
TRBV7-2	TRBJ2-1	CASRYAGLENKEQFF
TRBV7-9	TRBJ2-7	CASSLVGTSYEQYF
TRBV5-1	TRBJ1-2	CASSPTRGQGDLYGYTF
TRBV11-2	TRBJ1-3	CASSPSPGEGNTIYF
TRBV5-1	TRBJ2-1	CASSSVGTSDEQFF
TRBV9	TRBJ1-1	CASSPGGAAEAFF
TRBV2	TRBJ2-7	CASSDERVTYEQYF
TRBV19	TRBJ2-1	CASTPKELVGDEQFF
TRBV7-6	TRBJ2-7	CASSLETGRSYEQYF
TRBV27	TRBJ1-5	CASRRDGYSNQPQHF
TRBV29-1	TRBJ2-3	CSVDQGESVTQYF
TRBV29-1	TRBJ1-2	CSVRGQTFYGYTF
TRBV27	TRBJ2-7	CASSGWTSGRFASYEQYF
TRBV4-1	TRBJ2-7	CASSLQSWEGPDEQYF
TRBV7-9	TRBJ2-6	CASSRGLTHSGANVLTF
TRBV19	TRBJ2-7	CASSPRSDYEQYF
TRBV30	TRBJ2-1	CAWSAANEQFF
TRBV15	TRBJ1-2	CATSREALDNYGYTF
TRBV11-2	TRBJ2-7	CASSPGQGRELITPYEQYF
TRBV10-3	TRBJ2-1	CAISESVAGGSSYNEQFF
TRBV19	TRBJ1-1	CASSIVRPLYTEAFF
TRBV15	TRBJ2-7	CATSALAGPSYEQYF
TRBV19	TRBJ1-5	CASSQGTVTQPQHF
TRBV2	TRBJ2-3	CASSWTSGSPDTQYF
TRBV15	TRBJ2-7	CATSRDLSSVYEQYF
TRBV19	TRBJ2-7	CANSDRGAYEQYF
TRBV14	TRBJ2-1	CASSQIGGSRYNEQFF
TRBV19	TRBJ2-7	CASSMTGLSYEQYF
TRBV27	TRBJ2-3	CASSRSLDTQYF
TRBV18	TRBJ1-1	CASSPGGTVEAFF
TRBV21-1	TRBJ2-2	CASSKEESGELFF
TRBV12-5	TRBJ1-1	CASGQTGVNTEAFF
TRBV27	TRBJ2-7	CASGQVYEQYF
TRBV7-9	TRBJ2-5	CASSLAEGVRETQYF